The clone carrying this T cell receptor (beta chain) was counted once. This entry comes from a study of blood T cell repertoires in COVID-19. Only in-frame clones appear in the TCRdb table, and some are missing; sequencing was by immunoSEQ multiplex PCR. The sample has 150,000 to 200,000 clones, 87% seen once. Trimming took 7 bases from V and 5 from J, leaving 17 bases between them. The CDR3 runs to 14 residues. Germline CDR1 reads ENHRY; CDR2 reads SYGVKD. Sequencing was carried out using peripheral blood. This receptor was obtained from a woman under 30 who had recovered from COVID-19. This chain joins TRBV10-3 and TRBJ1-1; a possible D gene is TRBD1 (5 bases). The CDR3: CAITGGRRKTEAFF. Here the CDR3 DNA reads TGTGCCATCACGGGGGGGAGGAGGAAAACTGAAGCTTTCTTT.